These T cell receptor beta chains were read from a single sample in a study of cytomegalovirus exposure and HLA in healthy donors. The table came from immunoSEQ multiplex PCR; TCRdb's copy has only in-frame clones and leaves some out. The sample totals over 100,000 clones. Sequenced sample: PBMCs. These receptors came from a woman aged 35 to 49 in good health and CMV-seropositive. CDR3s include the opening cysteine and the closing phenylalanine or tryptophan. The D gene is left open where the match is weak.

J,V,D,DNA,CDR3
TRBJ1-1,TRBV28,NA,TGTGCCAGCAGAGACATGAACACTGAAGCTTTCTTT,CASRDMNTEAFF
TRBJ2-1,TRBV27,NA,TGTGCCAGCAGGACTAGTAATGAGCAGTTCTTC,CASRTSNEQFF
TRBJ2-3,TRBV30,TRBD2,TGTGCCTGGAGTGTAGGGAGGATAGCGGGAAGGACAGATACGCAGTATTTT,CAWSVGRIAGRTDTQYF
TRBJ1-5,TRBV6-5,NA,TGTGCCAGCAGTTATTCCCGGGGGGGTCAGCCCCAGCATTTT,CASSYSRGGQPQHF
TRBJ2-3,TRBV7-9,TRBD2,TGTGCCAGCAGCTTCCTAGCGGGAGGCGGGGATACGCAGTATTTT,CASSFLAGGGDTQYF
TRBJ2-2,TRBV29-1,TRBD1,TGCAGCGTTGAAGCCAGACAGGGCACCGGGGAGCTGTTTTTT,CSVEARQGTGELFF
TRBJ2-1,TRBV27,TRBD2,TGTGCCAGCAGTTCCCGGACTAGCGCTTTCACCTACAATGAGCAGTTCTTC,CASSSRTSAFTYNEQFF
TRBJ2-7,TRBV2,TRBD1,TGTGCCACCCTAGGGACAGGGTCTTCCTACGAGCAGTACTTC,CATLGTGSSYEQYF
TRBJ1-2,TRBV5-1,NA,TGCGCCAGCAGCTTGGGCAGGGTCTATGGCTACACCTTC,CASSLGRVYGYTF
TRBJ1-2,TRBV19,NA,TGTGCCAGTAGGGCTGGAGGGGAGTATGGCTACACCTTC,CASRAGGEYGYTF
TRBJ2-2,TRBV5-6,NA,TGTGCCAGCAGCCCAGGATCCACCGGGGAGCTGTTTTTT,CASSPGSTGELFF
TRBJ1-2,TRBV10-3,TRBD1,TGTGCCATCAGTGAGTCCGGGACAGGGGGCGCTGGCTATGGCTACACCTTC,CAISESGTGGAGYGYTF
TRBJ1-5,TRBV30,TRBD1,TGTGCCTGGAGCAGGACAGGAATGAATCAGCCCCAGCATTTT,CAWSRTGMNQPQHF
TRBJ2-5,TRBV11-1,NA,TGTGCCAGCAGCTTACAGGGCCAGGGGCCAGCGAAAGAGACCCAGTACTTC,CASSLQGQGPAKETQYF
TRBJ1-5,TRBV7-9,NA,TGTGCCAGCAGCTTAGGACAGCCGGAGGGGCCCCAGCATTTT,CASSLGQPEGPQHF
TRBJ2-7,TRBV6-1,TRBD1,TGTGCCAGCAGTGAAAGCCCACGCCCGGACAGGGCGAAATCCTACGAGCAGTACTTC,CASSESPRPDRAKSYEQYF
TRBJ2-3,TRBV7-3,TRBD2,TGTGCCAGCAGCTTAATTAGCGGGATAGGGGGAGATACGCAGTATTTT,CASSLISGIGGDTQYF
TRBJ2-5,TRBV5-5,TRBD2,TGTGCCAGCAGCCCCGCTAGCGGACAAGAGACCCAGTACTTC,CASSPASGQETQYF
TRBJ2-2,TRBV7-2,TRBD2,TGTGCCAGCAGCCCCGGGCTAGCGGGTAACACCGGGGAGCTGTTTTTT,CASSPGLAGNTGELFF
TRBJ2-1,TRBV7-9,TRBD1,TGTGCCAGCAGCTTTACAGGGGGCACCCACAATGAGCAGTTCTTC,CASSFTGGTHNEQFF
TRBJ1-2,TRBV7-3,NA,TGTGCCAGCAGCCCCGCGAACAGGGTGGGCGGTGGCTACACCTTC,CASSPANRVGGGYTF
TRBJ2-5,TRBV28,NA,TGTGCCAGCAGTGCCACAATAACCCAGTACTTC,CASSATITQYF
TRBJ2-7,TRBV6-6,TRBD1,TGTGCCAGCAGTTTGACAGGGTCGATTGGCGCCTACGAGCAGTACTTC,CASSLTGSIGAYEQYF
TRBJ1-2,TRBV5-1,NA,TGCGCCAGATACCTCGACAAGCTCTATGGCTACACCTTC,CARYLDKLYGYTF
TRBJ2-7,TRBV2,NA,TGTGCCAGCAGTGTACGGGTTCTCCTAGAGTACTTC,CASSVRVLLEYF
TRBJ2-5,TRBV10-3,NA,TGTGCCATCAGTGACCACGATACGGGTCCGGGGGAGACCCAGTACTTC,CAISDHDTGPGETQYF
TRBJ2-7,TRBV4-3,TRBD2,TGCGCCAGCAGCCTCGGGGGGGCGGGAGGGCCCCACGAGCAGTACTTC,CASSLGGAGGPHEQYF
TRBJ1-1,TRBV19,NA,TGTGCCAGTCGAGCGGGGGAGACTGAAGCTTTCTTT,CASRAGETEAFF
TRBJ1-1,TRBV2,TRBD1,TGTGCCAGCAGTCCCACAGGGGGCACTGAAGCTTTCTTT,CASSPTGGTEAFF
TRBJ2-1,TRBV28,NA,TGTGCCAGCAGTTTAACAGGCCTTGGTATGCAGTTCTTC,CASSLTGLGMQFF
TRBJ2-1,TRBV5-1,TRBD2,TGCGCCTGCAGCATCTTAATTAGCGGGAGGGAGCACAATGAGCAGTTCTTC,CACSILISGREHNEQFF
TRBJ2-1,TRBV5-1,TRBD2,TGCGCCAGCAGCTTGGGGGGACTAGCGCCTTACAATGAGCAGTTCTTC,CASSLGGLAPYNEQFF
TRBJ2-7,TRBV27,NA,TGTGCCAGCAGTCCCACGGGACTGCCGGATACCTACGAGCAGTACTTC,CASSPTGLPDTYEQYF
TRBJ2-5,TRBV6-5,TRBD1,TGTGCCAGCAGCACTCTGGACAGGGGTGAGACCCAGTACTTC,CASSTLDRGETQYF
TRBJ1-6,TRBV2,TRBD1,TGTGCCAGCAAAACCGGACAGGGCTATTCACCCCTCCACTTT,CASKTGQGYSPLHF
TRBJ1-3,TRBV9,NA,TGTGCCAGCAGCCCTCGACAGGCCGGAAACACCATATATTTT,CASSPRQAGNTIYF